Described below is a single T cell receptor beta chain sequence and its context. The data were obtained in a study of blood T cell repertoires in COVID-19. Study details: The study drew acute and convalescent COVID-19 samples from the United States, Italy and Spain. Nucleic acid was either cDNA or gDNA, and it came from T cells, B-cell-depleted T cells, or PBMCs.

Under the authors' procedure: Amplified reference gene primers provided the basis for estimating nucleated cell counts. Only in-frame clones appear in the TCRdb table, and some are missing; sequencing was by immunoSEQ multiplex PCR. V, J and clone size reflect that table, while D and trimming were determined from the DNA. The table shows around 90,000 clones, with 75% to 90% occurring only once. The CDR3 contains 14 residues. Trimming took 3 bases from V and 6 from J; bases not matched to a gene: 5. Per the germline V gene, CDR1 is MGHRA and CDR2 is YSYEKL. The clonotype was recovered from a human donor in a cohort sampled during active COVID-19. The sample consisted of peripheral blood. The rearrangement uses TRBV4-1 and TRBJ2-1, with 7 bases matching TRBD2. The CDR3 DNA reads TGCGCCAGCAGCCATAGTGGGAGGGCCAATGAGCAGTTCTTC. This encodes CASSHSGRANEQFF.